Detailed here is one T cell receptor (beta chain). The antigen this receptor binds is unknown. Base qualities are not recorded, but no much larger clone differs from it by a single base. V is trimmed back by 4 bases and J by 0 bases, and the junction contains 14 bases that no gene match accounts for. From the cysteine up to the phenylalanine, the CDR3 has a length of 18 residues. The retained sequence is limited to the CDR3, 54 bases, with the frame set at the first base. CDR1 and CDR2 (MNHNS, SASEGT) derive from the germline V gene. Naive CD4+ T cells were purified with the Miltenyi Naive CD4+ T Cell Isolation kit, with Tregs depleted using CD25 microbeads. Tregs, naive and memory CD4+ T cells from tumor, blood and ipsilateral draining lymph nodes of five or six breast cancer patients underwent full-length TCR alpha and beta sequencing. Tumor tissue and lymph nodes from ipsilateral axillary dissection were perfused with PBS, minced and digested with collagenase I and hyaluronidase. Ficoll density gradient centrifugation was used to isolate mononuclear cells from either lymph nodes or roughly 50 ml of peripheral blood. FACS confirmed that the sorted cell populations were more than 90% pure.

Full-length TCR variable regions were amplified by 5' RACE PCR with constant-region reverse primers, and semi-nested PCR with Nested Universal Primer A was subsequently performed. Using the ReliaPrep RNA Cell Miniprep System, total RNA was extracted, and the SMARTer RACE 5'/3' Kit was then used to reverse transcribe the RNA into 5'RACE-ready cDNA. Full-length TCR alpha and beta libraries were barcoded with multiplex adaptors and sequenced on an Illumina MiSeq. In the paper's pipeline: For each of nine subset-tissue groups, sequencing data from the five patients were combined, and the groups were compared by unsupervised clustering of TCR gene usage. The Morisita-Horn index, with shared sequences weighted by their contribution to each repertoire, was used to calculate repertoire similarity. TCRdb redid the processing of the public reads, applying fastp at Q25 and MiXCR, and retained in-frame beta chains. Under each unique CDR3 protein, matching rows form one entry showing the most common genes and DNA. TCRdb's processing, not the authors' own work, is the source of the V and J calls. The sample table lists roughly 40,000 distinct CDR3 sequences, approximately 17% of them with a count of one. The top ten clones comprise 2.5% to 3.5% of the sample.

This specimen comes from a study (dated by TCRdb to about 2015). At the level of the whole study: The study set out to test whether tumor-infiltrating Tregs in breast cancer get recruited from blood Tregs or are instead converted in situ from other CD4+ T cell subsets.

Beyond this particular receptor, the publication reports: The TCR alpha and beta sequences of tumor-infiltrating Tregs showed the greatest overlap with tumor naive CD4+ T cells, followed by blood naive CD4+ T cells. The larger-cohort validation was restricted to a single TCR beta V-J rearrangement rather than whole repertoires. In terms of TCR gene usage, tumor memory CD4+ T cells clustered together with blood and lymph node memory CD4+ cells, as well as with lymph node naive CD4+ cells.

The TCR sequence derives from a female donor with breast cancer. The chain is assembled from TRBV6-1 and TRBJ2-7; 8 bases in the middle match TRBD2. The sample was naive CD4+ T cells sorted from a lymph node. This specimen's cell subset or site label, per the study, means: naive CD4+ T cells, CD4+CD45RA+CD25-. CDR3 reads: CASSVVSACGGSSYEQYF. The DNA sequence is as follows: TGTGCCAGCAGTGTTGTTTCTGCGTGCGGGGGGAGCTCCTACGAGCAGTACTTC.